The source of this T cell receptor beta chain is a study of molecular identifiers for immune sequencing clone quantification. TCRdb fed the PCR reads into MiXCR, producing one record per CDR3 protein. The repertoire holds roughly 100,000 distinct CDR3 sequences, with less than 35% as singletons. General observations from the study: Clones of above 20 RNA copies carried over 99% of effector molecules; in naive cells they carried under 1%.

The germline V gene encodes CDR1 PRHDT and CDR2 FYEKMQ (reference sequence). This CDR3 region has 14 residues. Libraries of naive CD8 cells were prepared from about 19,000 to 1,100,000 sorted cells using 10%, 30% or 50% RNA. This clonotype has at least ten counts. Its antigen is undetermined. The junction departs from the called germline gene at one end, perhaps through a read error. The TCR sequence derives from a human donor in good health. Some libraries in this study had Jurkat cell RNA spiked in. The material sequenced was naive CD8+ T cells from blood, with Jurkat cell RNA spiked in. Described subset: FACS-sorted CD8+CD4-CCR7+CD45RA+ naive T cells. The chain combines TRBV13 with TRBJ2-7, with 9 positions matching TRBD2. The CDR3 region has the DNA TGTGCCAGCAGCTCTGGGACTAGCTCCCACGAGCAGTACTTC. Protein sequence: CASSSGTSSHEQYF.